A selection of T cell receptor beta chains follows, all from one sample in a study of T cells expressing NK-cell markers. TCRdb reworked the 5' RACE reads into one entry per CDR3 protein, no DNA. The sample includes roughly 390,000 distinct CDR3 sequences. Sequenced sample: blood T cells: a sorted CD56 or NKG2C T cell subset, CD4+ or CD8+ T cells, or bulk PBMC T cells (not recorded which). These TCRs come from a woman in her 50s in good health. Each CDR3 is given with its conserved first and last residue.

v_call,cdr3_length,j_call,cdr3_aa
TRBV5-1,18,TRBJ2-7,CASSSYPRAGFESYEQYF
TRBV6-5,14,TRBJ1-3,CASSYRGLGNTIYF
TRBV29-1,14,TRBJ2-1,CSVEDGDLNNEQFF
TRBV3-1,14,TRBJ2-1,CASSQTSGSNEQFF
TRBV2,14,TRBJ2-7,CARNRRAEAYEQYF
TRBV20-1,14,TRBJ1-5,CSARDGGAQRPQHF
TRBV20-1,12,TRBJ2-3,CSAREDFIREYF
TRBV27,16,TRBJ2-1,CASSLGASGPFNEQFF
TRBV20-1,13,TRBJ2-2,CSARAGGTGELFF
TRBV29-1,13,TRBJ2-7,CSARAKISYEQYF
TRBV3-1,16,TRBJ2-2,CASSQVAGGNTGELFF
TRBV11-2,16,TRBJ1-1,CASSLEVFGRRTEAFF
TRBV3-1,12,TRBJ2-7,CASPLGPYEQYF
TRBV9,14,TRBJ1-3,CASSVTQEGNTIYF
TRBV30,16,TRBJ2-1,CAWSLAGGPSYNEQFF
TRBV20-1,19,TRBJ2-5,CSARRMLAEQSLKYGTQYF
TRBV4-1,16,TRBJ1-5,CASSQVAGRGNQPQHF
TRBV2,14,TRBJ2-2,CARRLAGLTGELFF
TRBV7-9,14,TRBJ1-1,CASRSQGGFTEAFF
TRBV6-5,14,TRBJ1-5,CASSSTGNYQPQHF
TRBV28,18,TRBJ2-2,CASSPTTSGRAGTGELFF
TRBV20-1,13,TRBJ2-1,CSARVASNNEQFF
TRBV12-3/TRBV12-4,11,TRBJ1-2,CASRKTAGYTF
TRBV6-1,13,TRBJ1-1,CASSNEGGTEAFF
TRBV5-5,14,TRBJ1-5,CASSRAGSYQPQHF
TRBV24-1,16,TRBJ2-3,CATSAPLGLATDTQYF